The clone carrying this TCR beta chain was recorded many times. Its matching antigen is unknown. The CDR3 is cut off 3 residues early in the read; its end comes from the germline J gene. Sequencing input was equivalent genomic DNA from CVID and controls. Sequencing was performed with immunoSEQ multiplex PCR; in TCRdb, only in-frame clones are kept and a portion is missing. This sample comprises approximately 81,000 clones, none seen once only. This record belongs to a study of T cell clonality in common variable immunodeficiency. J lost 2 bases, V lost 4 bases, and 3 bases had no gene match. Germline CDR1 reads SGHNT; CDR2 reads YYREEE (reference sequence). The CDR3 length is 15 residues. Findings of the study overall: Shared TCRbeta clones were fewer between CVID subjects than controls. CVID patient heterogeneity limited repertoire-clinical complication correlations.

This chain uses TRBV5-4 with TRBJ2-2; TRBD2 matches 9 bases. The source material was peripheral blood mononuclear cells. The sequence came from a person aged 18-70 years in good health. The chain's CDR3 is CASSRLAGNTGELFF. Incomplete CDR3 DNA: TGTGCCAGCAGCCGTCTAGCGGGAAACACCGGGGAG.